This TCR beta chain was sequenced in a study of regulatory T cells in long-lasting Graves disease. The study's findings and limits: For persistent Graves' patients, TCR diversity was lower than for newly diagnosed ones. Sample size was small, which may have lowered accuracy.

CDR3 regions were amplified by Arm-PCR using iRepertoire HTBI primers to build TCR beta libraries. TCRdb independently ran MiXCR on the multiplex PCR reads; one entry per CDR3 protein. The repertoire holds about 210,000 distinct CDR3 sequences, with less than 20% as singletons. This clonotype was seen ten or more times. Its target is not known. From germline, CDR1 is SGHVS and CDR2 FQNEAQ. CDR3 length equals 12 residues. J lost 8 bases, V lost 4 bases, and 3 bases had no gene match. Time point indicated: newly diagnosed GD, antithyroid drugs for less than 3 months. After RNA was extracted from PBMCs, the TCR library was made from it. The patients were drawn from one endocrinology department in Xi'an, China. This sample also appeared in a second study, on T cells in Graves' hyperthyroidism and ophthalmopathy.

V is TRBV7-8 and J is TRBJ1-2; TRBD1 matches 8 bases. The sequence was collected from a woman aged 25 to 39 with Graves disease. Source: peripheral blood mononuclear cells (PBMCs), taken at new diagnosis, from a patient treated with antithyroid drugs. CDR3: CASSSTGVGYTF. The CDR3 nucleotides read TGTGCCAGCAGCTCGACAGGGGTCGGCTACACCTTC.